Listed below are T cell receptor beta chains from one sample, sequenced in a study of blood T cell repertoires in COVID-19. Measured with immunoSEQ multiplex PCR; TCRdb has only the in-frame clones, and not every one. The table includes fewer than 65,000 clones, around four fifths detected once. Sequencing was performed on peripheral blood. These receptors were obtained from a human donor in a cohort sampled during active COVID-19. Both conserved end residues are part of each CDR3. A D gene is named only where the DNA matches it firmly. The size entry is marked missing in some rows and otherwise reads once, few, many or a size class.

abundance	d_gene	v_gene	j_gene	CDR3aa	CDR3nt
NA	TRBD1	TRBV18	TRBJ1-2	CASSPRGTGLIGYTF	TGTGCCAGCTCACCCCGCGGGACAGGTTTAATAGGCTACACCTTC
NA	TRBD2	TRBV5-1	TRBJ2-1	CASSSQGSGGGNEQFF	TGCGCCAGCAGCTCCCAGGGTAGCGGGGGGGGAAATGAGCAGTTCTTC
NA	NA	TRBV13	TRBJ2-5	CASSTYGGAETQYF	TGTGCCAGCAGCACATATGGGGGCGCGGAGACCCAGTACTTC
NA	NA	TRBV6-6	TRBJ2-6	CASSSVSSGANVLTF	TGTGCCAGCAGTTCCGTCAGCTCTGGGGCCAACGTCCTGACTTTC
NA	TRBD1	TRBV7-9	TRBJ1-1	CASSSSGQGYTEAFF	TGTGCCAGCAGCTCGTCGGGACAGGGGTACACTGAAGCTTTCTTT
NA	NA	TRBV7-9	TRBJ1-3	CASTRGEGNTIYF	TGTGCCAGCACCCGGGGTGAGGGAAACACCATATATTTT
once	NA	TRBV11-2	TRBJ2-1	CASSLAGQYNEQFF	TGTGCCAGCAGCTTAGCCGGACAGTACAATGAGCAGTTCTTC
NA	TRBD1	TRBV14	TRBJ2-1	CASSLLTGDNEQFF	TGTGCCAGCAGCCTGTTGACAGGGGACAATGAGCAGTTCTTC
NA	TRBD2	TRBV5-8	TRBJ2-2	CASSWLAGGPTGELFF	TGTGCCAGCAGCTGGCTAGCGGGGGGCCCCACCGGGGAGCTGTTTTTT
NA	TRBD1	TRBV28	TRBJ2-5	CASSQRQGGETQYF	TGTGCCAGCAGTCAACGACAGGGCGGGGAGACCCAGTACTTC
many	TRBD2	TRBV4-3	TRBJ2-7	CASSPYRGVYSYEQYF	TGCGCCAGCAGCCCTTACCGGGGGGTATACTCCTACGAGCAGTACTTC
NA	NA	TRBV27	TRBJ2-3	CASRPYSSPDDTQYF	TGTGCCAGCAGGCCCTACAGTAGTCCTGACGATACGCAGTATTTT
NA	NA	TRBV7-2	TRBJ1-4	CASSGAGFGEKLFF	TGTGCCAGCAGCGGGGCGGGGTTCGGCGAAAAACTGTTTTTT